This T cell receptor beta chain was documented in a study of technical replicates of blood from several donors. This CDR3 region has 15 residues. Trimming removed 5 bases at V and 1 base at J, with 11 bases between. In germline, CDR1 is SGHTA, CDR2 FQGNSA. Sequencing was performed with immunoSEQ multiplex PCR; in TCRdb, only in-frame clones are kept and a portion is missing. Among approximately 41,000 clones, about 96% were seen once, and the ten largest hold around 0.35%. The V gene is TRBV7-2, the J gene TRBJ2-2; no clear D. The sample taken for sequencing was T cells isolated from PBMCs. This receptor was obtained from a human donor in good health. The CDR3 loop is CASSVPDWNTGELFF. For the CDR3, the DNA is TGTGCCAGCAGCGTCCCTGACTGGAACACCGGGGAGCTGTTTTTT.